This T cell receptor (beta chain) emerged from a study of blood T cell repertoires in COVID-19. Study-wide context: The cDNA or gDNA used as material had been derived from T cells, B-cell-depleted T cells, or PBMCs.

Cohorts were determined from participant-reported clinical history. Data came from immunoSEQ multiplex PCR; TCRdb stores just in-frame clones and leaves some out. The table includes roughly 250,000 clones, approximately 91% detected once. The CDR3 contains 15 residues. Germline V lookup: CDR1 KGHSH, CDR2 LQKENI. The V end lost 3 bases, the J end lost 0 bases, and 9 bases lay between the germline ends. The chain links TRBV18 to TRBJ2-1, with D uncertain. This TCR derives from a woman between 40 and 50 years old with acute COVID-19. Specimen: PBMCs or T cells enriched from blood (not recorded which). The CDR3 region has the DNA TGTGCCAGCTCACCCCGAGCTAGCTCCTACAATGAGCAGTTCTTC. This gives the protein CASSPRASSYNEQFF.